Presented here are 6 T cell receptor beta chains from one specimen sequenced in a study of blood T cells in healthy people across ages. The second PCR ran roughly 7 to 11 cycles with a sample-barcoded 5' primer and J-beta primers. TCRdb re-called the 5' RACE reads with MiXCR, one entry per CDR3 protein. The data contain under 2,000,000 distinct CDR3 sequences, approximately 50% of them singletons. Sequencing input: blood. The receptors stem from a woman between 40 and 50 years old in good health.

V is TRBV6-2 or TRBV6-3 and J is TRBJ2-7; D gene unclear. V was trimmed by 2 bases and J by 2 bases, leaving 13 bases between them. Germline V gene lookup returns CDR1 MNHEY and CDR2 SVGEGT. The CDR3 consists of 15 residues. The CDR3 DNA reads TGTGCCAGCAGTTACAGGGCAACAGCCGCCTACGAGCAGTACTTC. It yields the protein CASSYRATAAYEQYF.

This clonotype was counted only a few times. The chain uses TRBV7-2 and TRBJ2-1; 14 nucleotides agree with TRBD2. The germline gives CDR1 SGHTA, CDR2 FQGNSA. The junction had 11 bases not matched to a gene; V was cut back by 5 bases and J by 8 bases. This CDR3 has 17 residues. Here the CDR3 reads CASSRRGGLAGVHEQFF. The CDR3 region has the DNA TGTGCCAGCAGCCGCCGCGGGGGACTAGCGGGGGTCCATGAGCAGTTCTTC.

This clonotype was detected once. The chain carries TRBV6-2 or TRBV6-3 and TRBJ2-7, with 8 bases fitting TRBD1. The J call is in doubt because the DNA end fits TRBJ2-4 better. CDR1 is MNHEY and CDR2 is SVGEGT in the germline V gene. The CDR3 has 12 amino acids. Here the CDR3 DNA reads TGTGCCACGGGACAGGCCGGAGGCATTCAGTACTTC. It specifies CATGQAGGIQYF.

The chain combines TRBV20-1 with TRBJ1-5; D is undetermined. V was clipped by 3 bases and J by 4 bases, with 19 bases between them. This CDR3 spans 16 amino acids. CDR1 and CDR2 from the germline V gene are DFQATT and SNEGSKA (reference sequence). The DNA for the CDR3 is TGCAGTGCTAGGGAAGGTTTAGTTGTGGGGAATCAGCCCCAGCATTTT. It translates to CSAREGLVVGNQPQHF.

The table lists this clonotype with a few counts. CDR3 coding DNA: TGTGCCAGCAGCCAAGACGGCCTAAACACCGGGGAGCTGTTTTTT. Translation: CASSQDGLNTGELFF. The rearrangement uses TRBV4-2 and TRBJ2-2; no definite D call. The CDR3 consists of 15 residues. Germline V lookup: CDR1 LGHNA, CDR2 YNFKEQ. Deletions cut 0 bases from V and 2 bases from J, with 7 bases between.

This clonotype was observed a few times. V and J are TRBV7-9 and TRBJ1-6; D unclear. Germline V CDR1 and CDR2: SEHNR, FQNEAQ (reference sequence). This CDR3 comprises 13 residues. Trimming shortened V by 0 bases and J by 7 bases, and 4 bases separated the two germline ends. The CDR3: CASSLALNSPLHF. In nucleotides, the CDR3 is TGTGCCAGCAGCTTAGCTCTGAATTCACCCCTCCACTTT.